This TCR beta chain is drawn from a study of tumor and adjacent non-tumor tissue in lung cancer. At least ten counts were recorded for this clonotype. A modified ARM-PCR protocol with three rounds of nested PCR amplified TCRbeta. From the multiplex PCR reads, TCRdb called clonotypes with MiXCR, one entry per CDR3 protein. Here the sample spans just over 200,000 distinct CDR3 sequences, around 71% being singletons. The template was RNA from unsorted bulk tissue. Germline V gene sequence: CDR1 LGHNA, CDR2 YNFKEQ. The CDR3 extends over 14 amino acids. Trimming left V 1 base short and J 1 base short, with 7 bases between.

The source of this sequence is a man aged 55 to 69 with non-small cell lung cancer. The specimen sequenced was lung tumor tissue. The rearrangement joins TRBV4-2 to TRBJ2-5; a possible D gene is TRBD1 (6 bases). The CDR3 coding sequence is TGTGCCAGCAGCCAAGCAGGGGCCCAAGAGACCCAGTACTTC. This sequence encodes CASSQAGAQETQYF.